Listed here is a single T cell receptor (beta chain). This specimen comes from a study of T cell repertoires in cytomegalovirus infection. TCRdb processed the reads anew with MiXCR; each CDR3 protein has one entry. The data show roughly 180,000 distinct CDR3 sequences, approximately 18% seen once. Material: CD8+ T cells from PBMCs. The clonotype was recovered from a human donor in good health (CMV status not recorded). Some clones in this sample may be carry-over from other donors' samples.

CDR3 DNA sequence: TGTGCCAGCAGCCTTTCTGGCGACATTCAGTACTTC. Translation: CASSLSGDIQYF. The V and J genes are TRBV28 and TRBJ2-4; D ambiguous. V was pared by 6 bases and J by 8 bases, with 11 bases between. The germline CDR1 and CDR2 sequences are MDHEN and SYDVKM. The CDR3 has 12 residues.